This T cell receptor (beta chain) came from a study of siplizumab effects on memory and regulatory T cells. The CDR3 extends over 14 amino acids. Looked up from germline, CDR1 is SGHVS and CDR2 is FNYEAQ. V gave up 5 bases and J gave up 11 bases, with 21 bases separating them. Profiling relied on immunoSEQ multiplex PCR, and the TCRdb table lists in-frame clones only, not all of them. The profile shows tens of thousands of clones, over 85% of them singletons. Details on this clone: The antigen is unknown.

General study results and limits: Few alloreactive clones mapped to unstimulated subsets. A naive or memory phenotype could not be assigned to roughly 80-95% of the proliferating CD4+ or CD8+ clones. It seemed that naive T cells were more diverse than memory cells and were major contributors to the alloresponse.

The source material was CD8+ T cells sorted from blood. The clonotype was recovered from a human donor in good health. J is TRBJ1-1 and V is TRBV7-6; a weak D match, TRBD1 (6 bases). CDR3 residues: CASSRGGAASEAFF. The CDR3 DNA reads TGTGCCAGCAGCCGGGGGGGGGCGGCGTCGGAGGCTTTCTTT.